The 19 T cell receptor beta chains below come from one sample, sequenced in a study of blood T cell repertoires in COVID-19. Sequencing used immunoSEQ multiplex PCR; TCRdb keeps in-frame clones, though not all of them. This sample has 150,000 to 200,000 clones; around nine tenths occur once, and the top ten carry around 6%. Sequencing was performed on peripheral blood. These receptors all come from a man in his forties with active or convalescent COVID-19.

This sequence joins TRBV7-2 and TRBJ1-1; unclear D gene. The V end lost 1 base, the J end lost 0 bases, and 15 bases lay between the germline ends. The CDR3 contains 17 residues. Germline-derived CDR1 and CDR2 are SGHTA and FQGNSA. The CDR3 is CASSLEGSRGMNTEAFF. In nucleotides, the CDR3 is TGTGCCAGCAGCTTAGAGGGAAGTCGGGGAATGAACACTGAAGCTTTCTTT.

This clone came up once. The chain employs TRBV5-1 and TRBJ2-5, with TRBD2 matching 9 bases. Germline lookup yields CDR1 SGHRS and CDR2 YFSETQ. CDR3 size: 15 residues. V was clipped by 5 bases and J by 1 base; unmatched bases: 6. CDR3 DNA: TGCGCCAGCAGTGGATTAGCGGGGGTCCAAGAGACCCAGTACTTC. Translation gives CASSGLAGVQETQYF.

J is TRBJ1-5 and V is TRBV28; TRBD1 is a possible D gene (5 bases). CDR3 length: 15 residues. Germline CDR1 reads MDHEN; CDR2 reads SYDVKM. Trimming removed 6 bases from V and 0 bases from J, with 12 bases in between. CDR3 region: CASRSDSYSNQPQHF. The CDR3 DNA follows: TGTGCCAGCAGGAGCGACAGCTATAGCAATCAGCCCCAGCATTTT.

This clone has more than one count but fewer than ten. J is TRBJ2-7 and V is TRBV5-6, with TRBD1 matching over 7 bases. Trimming at V came to 4 bases and at J to 0 bases, leaving 1 base not matched to a gene. The CDR3 consists of 13 residues. Germline V gene data show CDR1 as SGHDT and CDR2 as YYEEEE. The CDR3 nucleotides are TGTGCCAGCAGCGGGGACAGCTCCTACGAGCAGTACTTC. This translates into CASSGDSSYEQYF.

This sequence joins TRBV7-6 and TRBJ2-7; D is possibly TRBD1 (6 bases). Germline V gene data show CDR1 as SGHVS and CDR2 as FNYEAQ. The CDR3 totals 14 residues. V was trimmed by 5 bases and J by 3 bases, leaving 14 bases between them. In DNA, the CDR3 is TGTGCCAGCAGCGCCGGCGACAGGCTCTACGAGCAGTACTTC. Protein product: CASSAGDRLYEQYF.

The V call is TRBV7-9, the J call TRBJ1-2, with a possible D match to TRBD1 (5 bases). Per germline, CDR1 SEHNR and CDR2 FQNEAQ (reference sequence). The CDR3 consists of 13 residues. V lost 0 bases and J lost 3, with 5 bases in between. As DNA, the CDR3 is TGTGCCAGCAGCTTAGCAGGGGACTATGGCTACACCTTC. This translates into CASSLAGDYGYTF. The full variable domain, its missing parts supplied by reference TRBV7-9 and TRBJ1-2, is DTGVSQNPRHKITKRGQNVTFRCDPISEHNRLYWYRQTLGQGPEFLTYFQNEAQLEKSRLLSDRFSAERPKGSFSTLEIQRTEQGDSAMYLCASSLAGDYGYTFGSGTRLTVV.

The genes are TRBV15 and TRBJ1-2; D not certain. V lost 1 base to trimming and J lost 2 bases, with 11 bases between them. The CDR3 is 15 amino acids. Germline V CDR1 and CDR2: LNHNV, YYDKDF (reference sequence). CDR3 in DNA: TGTGCCACCAGCAGAGGGCGGGGTCTCAACTATGGCTACACCTTC. Its translation: CATSRGRGLNYGYTF.

This sequence joins TRBV28 and TRBJ2-7; the match to TRBD2 covers 8 bases. Trimming at V came to 6 bases and at J to 1 base, leaving 2 bases not matched to a gene. The CDR3 is 13 residues long. Germline values: CDR1 MDHEN, CDR2 SYDVKM. CDR3 bases: TGTGCCAGCAGCCCGGGGGGGTCCTACGAGCAGTACTTC. This sequence encodes CASSPGGSYEQYF. Drawing the rest from reference TRBV28 and TRBJ2-7, the complete variable domain is DVKVTQSSRYLVKRTGEKVFLECVQDMDHENMFWYRQDPGLGLRLIYFSYDVKMKEKGDIPEGYSVSREKKERFSLILESASTNQTSMYLCASSPGGSYEQYFGPGTRLTVT.

The chain couples TRBV30 to TRBJ2-7; 9 positions agree with TRBD2. Germline loops: CDR1 GTSNPN, CDR2 SVGIG (reference sequence). The CDR3 loop spans 12 amino acids. V lost 6 bases and J lost 2; bases outside the gene matches: 2. The CDR3 loop reads CACVAGAYEQYF. The CDR3 bases are TGTGCCTGCGTAGCGGGAGCCTACGAGCAGTACTTC.

The chain has TRBV2 and TRBJ2-2; 15 nucleotides agree with TRBD2. Germline V CDR1 and CDR2: SNHLY, FYNNEI. V gave up 6 bases and J gave up 6 bases; unmatched junction bases: 8. This CDR3 has 17 amino acids. CDR3 loop: CASSPGLAGGGSGELFF. In DNA, the CDR3 is TGTGCCAGCAGCCCGGGACTAGCGGGGGGCGGTTCCGGGGAGCTGTTTTTT.

The rearrangement joins TRBV19 to TRBJ2-7, with D perhaps matching TRBD2 (6 bases). Germline CDR1 and CDR2: LNHDA and SQIVND (reference sequence). The germline V and J ends were trimmed by 5 bases and 2 bases, with 16 bases remaining between them. The CDR3 spans 15 residues. The CDR3 coding sequence is TGTGCCAGTAGTGCGGGACTGGATGGGGCCTACGAGCAGTACTTC. Encoded protein: CASSAGLDGAYEQYF.

The chain links TRBV19 to TRBJ1-3, with D hard to call. CDR1 LNHDA and CDR2 SQIVND come from the germline V gene (reference sequence). CDR3 size: 13 residues. V gave up 7 bases and J gave up 0 bases, with 7 bases separating them. CDR3 sequence: CASTVYSGNTIYF. CDR3 sequence (DNA): TGTGCCAGTACGGTCTACTCTGGAAACACCATATATTTT.

V is TRBV6-5 and J is TRBJ2-7; 9 bases are shared with TRBD1. The ends lost 6 bases at V and 5 bases at J; junction bases unmatched: 2. Looked up from germline, CDR1 is MNHEY and CDR2 is SVGAGI. This CDR3 comprises 12 residues. This chain's CDR3 is CASSRQGDEQYF. For the CDR3, the DNA is TGTGCCAGCAGCCGACAGGGGGACGAGCAGTACTTC.

V is TRBV5-6 and J is TRBJ2-1, with a weak D call TRBD2 (5 bases). From germline, CDR1 is SGHDT and CDR2 YYEEEE. The V and J ends lost 5 bases and 8 bases respectively, with 20 bases between them. The CDR3 is 15 residues long. CDR3 sequence (DNA): TGTGCCAGCAGTTCCGATCCGTCGGGGTCCCATGAGCAGTTCTTC. This codes for CASSSDPSGSHEQFF.

CDR3 region: CASSQVNRDVGNTIYF. CDR3 nucleotide sequence: TGTGCCAGCAGCCAAGTTAACAGGGACGTCGGAAACACCATATATTTT. The chain couples TRBV4-2 to TRBJ1-3; tentative D call: TRBD1 (6 bases). CDR3 length: 16 residues. Germline values: CDR1 LGHNA, CDR2 YNFKEQ. Trimming took 1 base from V and 4 from J, leaving 14 bases between them.

The rearrangement links TRBV6-1 to TRBJ1-1, with no clear D. Per germline, CDR1 MNHNS and CDR2 SASEGT. The CDR3 length is 15 residues. The germline V and J ends were trimmed by 2 bases and 0 bases, with 10 bases remaining between them. CDR3 sequence (DNA): TGTGCCAGCAGTGAACCGGGTTTTATGAACACTGAAGCTTTCTTT. Amino acid sequence: CASSEPGFMNTEAFF.

This clone was seen once. The genes are TRBV28 and TRBJ1-5; tentative D call: TRBD1 (5 bases). Trimming removed 2 bases from V and 9 bases from J, with 8 bases in between. Germline CDR1 is MDHEN and CDR2 is SYDVKM. This CDR3 comprises 12 residues. CDR3 loop: CASSLGTLPQHF. CDR3 nucleotides: TGTGCCAGCAGTTTAGGGACTTTGCCCCAGCATTTT.

J is TRBJ1-2 and V is TRBV3-1 (or the pseudogene TRBV3-2), with a tentative D call TRBD1 (5 bases). Germline V gives CDR1 LGHDT, CDR2 YNNKEL (reference sequence). There are 15 residues in the CDR3. V lost 4 bases to trimming and J lost 2 bases, with 14 bases between them. This CDR3 is CASSPDTLFNYGYTF. CDR3 DNA: TGTGCCAGCAGCCCGGACACATTGTTCAACTATGGCTACACCTTC.

CDR3 nucleotide sequence: TGTGCCAGTAGTCACCGGGACACAATGTCCTACGAGCAGTACTTC. Its translation is CASSHRDTMSYEQYF. The chain has TRBV19 and TRBJ2-7; D is perhaps TRBD1 (6 bases). Germline assignment: CDR1 LNHDA and CDR2 SQIVND (reference sequence). V lost 5 bases and J 1 base, leaving 15 bases between the germline ends. There are 15 residues in the CDR3.